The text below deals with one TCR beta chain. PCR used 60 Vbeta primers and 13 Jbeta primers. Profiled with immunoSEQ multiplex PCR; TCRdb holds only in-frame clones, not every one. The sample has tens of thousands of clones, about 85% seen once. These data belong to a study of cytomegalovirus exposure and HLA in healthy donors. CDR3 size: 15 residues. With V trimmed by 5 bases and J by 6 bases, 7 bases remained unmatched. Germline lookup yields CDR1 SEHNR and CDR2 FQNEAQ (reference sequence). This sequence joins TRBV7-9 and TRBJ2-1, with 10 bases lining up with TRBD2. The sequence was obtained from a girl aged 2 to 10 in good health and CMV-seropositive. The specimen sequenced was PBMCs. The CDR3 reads CASSRGTSETNEQFF. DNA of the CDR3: TGTGCCAGCAGCCGCGGGACTAGCGAGACCAATGAGCAGTTCTTC.